Each of the 9 T cell receptor beta chains below was sequenced from the same sample in a study of somatic mutations in cytotoxic T cells in rheumatoid arthritis. Profiled with immunoSEQ multiplex PCR; TCRdb holds only in-frame clones, not every one. The sample gives 12,000 or so clones, roughly 80% of which show up once; over 12% is in the top ten. Sample: CD8+ T cells sorted from blood. The receptor source for this set is a woman aged 60-75 years in good health.

This chain joins TRBV5-1 and TRBJ1-1; 9 bases align to TRBD1. The CDR3 is made up of 16 amino acids. The V gene's germline CDR1 is SGHRS and CDR2 YFSETQ. The V gene end was trimmed by 0 bases and the J gene end by 4 bases; junction bases not matched to a gene: 7. Here the CDR3 DNA reads TGCGCCAGCAGCTTGGGGACAGGGGTGTTAAGCACTGAAGCTTTCTTT. Encoded protein: CASSLGTGVLSTEAFF.

This clone has a handful of counts. V is TRBV7-6 and J is TRBJ2-1; D is perhaps TRBD2 (6 bases). Germline V gene lookup returns CDR1 SGHVS and CDR2 FNYEAQ. This CDR3 has 13 amino acids. V lost 5 bases to trimming and J lost 7 bases, with 12 bases between them. In nucleotides, the CDR3 is TGTGCCAGCAGCGAGGGACTCGGGAATGAGCAGTTCTTC. As protein: CASSEGLGNEQFF. The full variable domain, rest sourced from reference TRBV7-6 and TRBJ2-1, is GAGVSQSPRYKVTKRGQDVALRCDPISGHVSLYWYRQALGQGPEFLTYFNYEAQQDKSGLPNDRFSAERPEGSISTLTIQRTEQRDSAMYRCASSEGLGNEQFFGPGTRLTVL.

The chain links TRBV28 to TRBJ2-3, with 7 positions matching TRBD1. Germline assignment: CDR1 MDHEN and CDR2 SYDVKM. The CDR3 contains 14 residues. The ends lost 4 bases at V and 3 bases at J; junction bases unmatched: 4. The CDR3 DNA follows: TGTGCCAGCAGTTGGGACAGCCAGACAGATACGCAGTATTTT. It specifies CASSWDSQTDTQYF.

CDR3 sequence reads: CASSVTGTGGNEQYF. The CDR3 region has the DNA TGTGCCAGCAGCGTGACCGGGACAGGGGGCAACGAGCAGTACTTC. V and J are TRBV9 and TRBJ2-5; TRBD1 agrees at 12 bases. The J call could be wrong; TRBJ2-7 is a better fit for the DNA end. This CDR3 has 15 amino acids. In germline, CDR1 is SGDLS, CDR2 YYNGEE.

The chain links TRBV14 to TRBJ1-1, with D unresolved. Germline V gene data show CDR1 as SGHDN and CDR2 as FVKESK. The CDR3 totals 14 residues. V was shortened by 1 base and J by 2 bases, with 8 bases between the two germline ends. The CDR3 is CASSQVGGNTEAFF. CDR3 nucleotide sequence: TGTGCCAGCAGCCAAGTTGGAGGTAACACTGAAGCTTTCTTT.

This sequence joins TRBV28 and TRBJ2-1; 9 nucleotides match TRBD2. V shed 1 base and J 4 bases; nucleotides not matched to a gene: 2. CDR1 and CDR2 (germline): MDHEN, SYDVKM. The CDR3 sequence is 15 residues long. The CDR3 DNA is TGTGCCAGCAGTTTATTCCTAGCGGGGTACAATGAGCAGTTCTTC. This encodes CASSLFLAGYNEQFF. The full variable domain, in which reference TRBV28 and TRBJ2-1 provide the parts outside the CDR3, is DVKVTQSSRYLVKRTGEKVFLECVQDMDHENMFWYRQDPGLGLRLIYFSYDVKMKEKGDIPEGYSVSREKKERFSLILESASTNQTSMYLCASSLFLAGYNEQFFGPGTRLTVL.

The chain has TRBV6-5 and TRBJ1-4; no clear D. Per the germline V gene, CDR1 is MNHEY and CDR2 is SVGAGI. The V gene lost 5 bases and the J gene lost 4 bases, with 11 bases spanning the gap. CDR3 size: 14 residues. CDR3 sequence reads: CASSNRQVNEKLFF. CDR3 sequence (DNA): TGTGCCAGCAGTAACCGACAAGTTAATGAAAAACTGTTTTTT.

The gene calls are TRBV7-9 and TRBJ1-1; D is ambiguous. With 5 bases removed from V and 0 bases from J, the gap between germline ends came to 10 bases. Germline CDR1 and CDR2: SEHNR and FQNEAQ (reference sequence). CDR3 length: 14 amino acids. CDR3 in DNA: TGTGCCAGCAGCCCATACACCATGAACACTGAAGCTTTCTTT. Protein product: CASSPYTMNTEAFF. Complete variable domain (other parts from reference TRBV7-9 and TRBJ1-1): DTGVSQNPRHKITKRGQNVTFRCDPISEHNRLYWYRQTLGQGPEFLTYFQNEAQLEKSRLLSDRFSAERPKGSFSTLEIQRTEQGDSAMYLCASSPYTMNTEAFFGQGTRLTVV.

This chain links TRBV11-2 with TRBJ2-3; unclear D gene. Trimming removed 8 bases from V and 8 bases from J, with 17 bases in between. The CDR3 has 13 residues. Germline V CDR1 and CDR2: SGHAT, FQNNGV. The CDR3 nucleotides are TGTGCCAGCTCCCCGGAGCTCATGGGTACGCAGTATTTT. It is translated as CASSPELMGTQYF.